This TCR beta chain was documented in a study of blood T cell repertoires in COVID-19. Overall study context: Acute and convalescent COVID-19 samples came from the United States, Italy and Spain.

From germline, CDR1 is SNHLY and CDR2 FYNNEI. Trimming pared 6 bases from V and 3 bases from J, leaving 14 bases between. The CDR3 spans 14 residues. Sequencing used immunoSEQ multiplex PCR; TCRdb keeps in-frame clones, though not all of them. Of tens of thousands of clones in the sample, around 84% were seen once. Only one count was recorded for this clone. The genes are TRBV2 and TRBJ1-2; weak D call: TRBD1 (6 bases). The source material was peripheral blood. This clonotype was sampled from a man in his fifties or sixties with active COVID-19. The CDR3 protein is CASSQGGADYGYTF. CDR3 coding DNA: TGTGCCAGCAGCCAAGGGGGGGCTGACTATGGCTACACCTTC.